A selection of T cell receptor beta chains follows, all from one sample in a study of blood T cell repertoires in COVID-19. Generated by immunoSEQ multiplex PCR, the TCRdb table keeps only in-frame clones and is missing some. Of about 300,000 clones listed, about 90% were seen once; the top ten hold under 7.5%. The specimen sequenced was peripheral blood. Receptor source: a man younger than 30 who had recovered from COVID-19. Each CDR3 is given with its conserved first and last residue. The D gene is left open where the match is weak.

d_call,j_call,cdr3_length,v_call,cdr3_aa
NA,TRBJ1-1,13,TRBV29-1,CSAHYGGNTEAFF
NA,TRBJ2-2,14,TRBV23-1,CASLQGTNTGELFF
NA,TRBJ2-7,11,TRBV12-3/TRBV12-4,CASSLGGEQYF
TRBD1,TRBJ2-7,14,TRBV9,CASSPGTGSYEQYF
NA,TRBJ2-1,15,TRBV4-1,CASSQEATTYNEQFF
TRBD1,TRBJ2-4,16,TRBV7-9,CASSPGQWDGKNIQYF
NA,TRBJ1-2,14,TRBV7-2,CASSPEGGSYGYTF
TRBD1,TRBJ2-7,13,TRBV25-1,CASSGTGLIEQYF
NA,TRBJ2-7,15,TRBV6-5,CASSLTPGQPYEQYF
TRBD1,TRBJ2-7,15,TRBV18,CASSPRQGDSYEQYF
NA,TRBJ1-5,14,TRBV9,CASSVEGGNQPQHF
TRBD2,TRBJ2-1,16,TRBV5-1,CASSLDGGASYNEQFF
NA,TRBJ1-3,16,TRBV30,CAWRREGAPYSDTIYF
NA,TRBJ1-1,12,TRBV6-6,CASSKRNTEAFF
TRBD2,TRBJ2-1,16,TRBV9,CASSPFSGRGLEEQFF
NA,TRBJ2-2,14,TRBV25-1,CASGEGPNTGELFF
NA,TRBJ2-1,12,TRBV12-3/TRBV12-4,CASSWESNEQFF
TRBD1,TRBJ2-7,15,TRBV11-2,CASSLGTGGPYEQYF
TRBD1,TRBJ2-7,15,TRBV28,CASSNPGQGNYEQYF
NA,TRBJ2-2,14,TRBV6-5,CASSYYRNTGELFF
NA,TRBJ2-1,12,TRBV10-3,CAISDGGGEQFF
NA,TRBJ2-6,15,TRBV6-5,CASRLARSGANVLTF
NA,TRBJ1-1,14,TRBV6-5,CASSSGPWNTEAFF
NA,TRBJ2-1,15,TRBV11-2,CASSFVRASYNEQFF
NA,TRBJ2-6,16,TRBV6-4,CASSDLGGSGANVLTF